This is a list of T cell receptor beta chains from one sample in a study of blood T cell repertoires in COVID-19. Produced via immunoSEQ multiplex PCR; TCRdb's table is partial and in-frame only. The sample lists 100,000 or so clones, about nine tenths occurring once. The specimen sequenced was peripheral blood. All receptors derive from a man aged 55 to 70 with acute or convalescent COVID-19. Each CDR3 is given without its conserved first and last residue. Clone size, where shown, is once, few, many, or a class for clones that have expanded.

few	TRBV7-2	ASSLNGGHQETQY
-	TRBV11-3	ASSLEGLPSF
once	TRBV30	AWTRQGAEWNTEAF
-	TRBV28	ASTRGGSNQPQH
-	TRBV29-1	SVAGAESGTDTQY
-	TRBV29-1	SVERGQGAKNEKLF
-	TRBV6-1	ASSEQGKGNQPQH
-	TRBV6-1	ASSESAGSDSPLH
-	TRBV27	ASRARTASYNEQF
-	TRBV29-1	SVEVAGRLDNEQF
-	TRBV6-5	ASSPTGGYGYT
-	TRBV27	ASSFFGDQPQH
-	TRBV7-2	ASSLDRVLNEQF
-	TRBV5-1	ASSLRQGSPLH
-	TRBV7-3	ASSLAAGAGEKLF
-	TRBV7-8	ASSLGAGPKSYGYT
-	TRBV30	AWSTYRAPSTDTQY
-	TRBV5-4	ASSTDRGGEAF
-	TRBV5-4	ASSLEGTGATDTQY
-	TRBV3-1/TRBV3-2	ASSPTGPGGGDQETQY
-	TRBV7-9	ASSLGLAGDTQY
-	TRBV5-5	ASTNQGGARRGTNEKLF
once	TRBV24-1	ATSDLDRASNEQF
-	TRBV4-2	ASSQDLTGEGGYT
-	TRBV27	ASSPLAGNNSPLH
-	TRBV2	ASSPRQGAQQPQH
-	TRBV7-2	ASSPGGRAAFEQY
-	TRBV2	ASGWTPNTGELF
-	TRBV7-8	ASSLGLVGGETQY